The clone carrying this TCR beta chain came up a few times. What it binds is not known. V was clipped by 6 bases and J by 4 bases; unmatched bases: 8. The CDR3 has 15 amino acids. CDR1 is MGHDK and CDR2 is SYGVNS in the germline V gene. Vbeta (60) and Jbeta (13) primers were used in the PCR. Clones were read by immunoSEQ multiplex PCR, and TCRdb kept only the in-frame ones, dropping some. Of more than 95,000 clones in the sample, about 79% were seen once. This record comes from a study of cytomegalovirus exposure and HLA in healthy donors. Study observations and caveats: Sequencing likely produced, as an artifact, a cluster of highly shared sequence variants. Cytomegalovirus-associated TCR beta chains were listed, numbering 150 to 200. Presence/absence analyses took donor sequencing depth as roughly uniform.

Material for sequencing was PBMCs. The sequence derives from a woman in her 50s in good health and CMV-seronegative. This chain links TRBV25-1 with TRBJ1-5, with TRBD1 matching 8 bases. In DNA form, the CDR3 reads TGTGCCAGCAGCGCGACAGGGGCTGGAAATCAGCCCCAGCATTTT. Its protein product is CASSATGAGNQPQHF.